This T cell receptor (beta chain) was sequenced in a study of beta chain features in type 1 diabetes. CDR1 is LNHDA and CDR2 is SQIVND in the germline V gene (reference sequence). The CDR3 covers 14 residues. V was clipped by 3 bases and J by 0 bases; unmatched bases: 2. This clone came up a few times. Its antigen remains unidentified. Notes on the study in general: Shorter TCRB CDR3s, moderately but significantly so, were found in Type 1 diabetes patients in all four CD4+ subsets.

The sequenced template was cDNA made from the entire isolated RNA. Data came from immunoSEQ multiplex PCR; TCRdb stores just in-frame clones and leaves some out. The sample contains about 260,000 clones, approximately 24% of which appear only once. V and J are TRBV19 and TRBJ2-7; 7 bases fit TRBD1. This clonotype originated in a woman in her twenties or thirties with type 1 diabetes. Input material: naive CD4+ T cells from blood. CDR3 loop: CASSMTGNSYEQYF. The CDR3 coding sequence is TGTGCCAGTAGTATGACAGGGAACTCCTACGAGCAGTACTTC.